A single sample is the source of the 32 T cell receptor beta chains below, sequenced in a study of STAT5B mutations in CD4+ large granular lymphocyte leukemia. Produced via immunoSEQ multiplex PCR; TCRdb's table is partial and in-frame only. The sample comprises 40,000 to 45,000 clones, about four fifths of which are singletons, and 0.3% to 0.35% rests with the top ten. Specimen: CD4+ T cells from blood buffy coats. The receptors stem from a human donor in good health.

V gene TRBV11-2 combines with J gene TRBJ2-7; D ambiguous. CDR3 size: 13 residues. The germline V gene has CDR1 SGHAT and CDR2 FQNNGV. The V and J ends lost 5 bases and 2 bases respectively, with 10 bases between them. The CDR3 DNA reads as TGTGCCAGCAGCAATCTGAGAACCTACGAGCAGTACTTC. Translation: CASSNLRTYEQYF.

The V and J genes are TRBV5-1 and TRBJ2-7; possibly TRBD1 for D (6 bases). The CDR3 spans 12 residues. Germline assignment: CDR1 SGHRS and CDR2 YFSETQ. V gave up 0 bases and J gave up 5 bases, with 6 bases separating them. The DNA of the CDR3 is TGCGCCAGCAGCTTGGACAGGGACGAGCAGTACTTC. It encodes CASSLDRDEQYF.

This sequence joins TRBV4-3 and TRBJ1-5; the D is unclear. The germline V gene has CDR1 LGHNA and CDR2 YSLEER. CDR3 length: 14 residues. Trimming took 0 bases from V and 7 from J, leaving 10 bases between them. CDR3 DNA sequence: TGCGCCAGCAGCCAAGAGAGGGAAGCACAGCCCCAGCATTTT. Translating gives CASSQEREAQPQHF.

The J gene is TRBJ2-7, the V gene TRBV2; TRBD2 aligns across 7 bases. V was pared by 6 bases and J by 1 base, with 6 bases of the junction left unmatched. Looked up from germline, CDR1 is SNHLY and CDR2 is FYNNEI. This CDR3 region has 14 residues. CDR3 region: CASRKREGSYEQYF. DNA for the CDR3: TGTGCCAGCAGGAAAAGGGAGGGGTCCTACGAGCAGTACTTC. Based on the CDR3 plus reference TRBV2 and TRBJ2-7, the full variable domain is EPEVTQTPSHQVTQMGQEVILRCVPISNHLYFYWYRQILGQKVEFLVSFYNNEISEKSEIFDDQFSVERPDGSNFTLKIRSTKLEDSAMYFCASRKREGSYEQYFGPGTRLTVT.

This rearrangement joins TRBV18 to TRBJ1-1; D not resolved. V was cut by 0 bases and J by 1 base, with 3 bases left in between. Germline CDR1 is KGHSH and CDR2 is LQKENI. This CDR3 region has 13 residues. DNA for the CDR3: TGTGCCAGCTCACCACCGGGGAACACTGAAGCTTTCTTT. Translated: CASSPPGNTEAFF. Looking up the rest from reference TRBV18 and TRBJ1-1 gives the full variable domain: NAGVMQNPRHLVRRRGQEARLRCSPMKGHSHVYWYRQLPEEGLKFMVYLQKENIIDESGMPKERFSAEFPKEGPSILRIQQVVRGDSAAYFCASSPPGNTEAFFGQGTRLTVV.

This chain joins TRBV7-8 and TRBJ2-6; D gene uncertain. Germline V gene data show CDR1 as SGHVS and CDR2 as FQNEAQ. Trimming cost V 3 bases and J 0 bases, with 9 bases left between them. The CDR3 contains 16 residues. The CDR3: CASSLVRVSGANVLTF. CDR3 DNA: TGTGCCAGCAGCTTGGTCAGAGTCTCTGGGGCCAACGTCCTGACTTTC.

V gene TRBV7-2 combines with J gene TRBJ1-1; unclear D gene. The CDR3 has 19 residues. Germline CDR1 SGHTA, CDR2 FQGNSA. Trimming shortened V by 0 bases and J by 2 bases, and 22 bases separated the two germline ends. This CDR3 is CASSLAGWGPLMVNTEAFF. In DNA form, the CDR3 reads TGTGCCAGCAGCTTAGCGGGTTGGGGTCCGCTTATGGTCAACACTGAAGCTTTCTTT.

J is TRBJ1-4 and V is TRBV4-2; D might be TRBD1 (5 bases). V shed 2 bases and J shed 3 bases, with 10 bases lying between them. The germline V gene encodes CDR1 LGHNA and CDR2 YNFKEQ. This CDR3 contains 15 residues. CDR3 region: CASSQKGGANEKLFF. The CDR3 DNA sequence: TGTGCCAGCAGCCAAAAAGGAGGGGCTAATGAAAAACTGTTTTTT.

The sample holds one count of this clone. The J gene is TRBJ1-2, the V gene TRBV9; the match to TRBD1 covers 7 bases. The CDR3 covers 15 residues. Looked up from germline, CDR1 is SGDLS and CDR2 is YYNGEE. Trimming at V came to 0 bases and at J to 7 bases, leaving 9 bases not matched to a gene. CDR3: CASSVEQGERGGYTF. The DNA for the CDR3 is TGTGCCAGCAGCGTAGAGCAGGGGGAGAGGGGTGGCTACACCTTC.

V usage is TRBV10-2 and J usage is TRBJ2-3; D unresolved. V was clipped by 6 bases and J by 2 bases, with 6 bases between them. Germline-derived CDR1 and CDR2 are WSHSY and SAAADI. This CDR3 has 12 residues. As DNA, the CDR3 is TGCGCCAGCAGCACACTCACAGATACGCAGTATTTT. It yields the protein CASSTLTDTQYF.

The CDR3 spells CASSPLNTEAFF. The CDR3, as DNA: TGTGCCAGCAGCCCACTGAACACTGAAGCTTTCTTT. The chain employs TRBV7-9 and TRBJ1-1; D is ambiguous. V dropped 5 bases and J dropped 0 bases, with 4 bases sitting between them. Germline loops: CDR1 SEHNR, CDR2 FQNEAQ (reference sequence). The CDR3 is 12 residues long.

CDR3 loop: CASSPNEQGANNSPLHF. CDR3 nucleotide sequence: TGTGCCAGCTCACCAAACGAACAGGGGGCAAATAATTCACCCCTCCACTTT. The rearrangement uses TRBV18 and TRBJ1-6, with TRBD1 matching 9 bases. The CDR3 contains 17 residues. V lost 2 bases, J lost 5 bases, and 7 bases stayed unmatched. Looked up from germline, CDR1 is KGHSH and CDR2 is LQKENI.

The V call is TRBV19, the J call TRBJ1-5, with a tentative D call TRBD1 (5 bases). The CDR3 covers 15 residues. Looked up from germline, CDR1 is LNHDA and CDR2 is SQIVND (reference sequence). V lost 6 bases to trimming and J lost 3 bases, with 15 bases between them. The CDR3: CASRSAGADNQPQHF. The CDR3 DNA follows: TGTGCCAGTAGATCCGCTGGGGCGGACAATCAGCCCCAGCATTTT.

The chain's CDR3 is CASSARQRGAVYYGYTF. The CDR3 bases are TGTGCCAGCAGCGCCCGCCAAAGAGGGGCCGTTTACTATGGCTACACCTTC. The chain has TRBV9 and TRBJ1-2; the D gene is possibly TRBD1 (5 bases). The CDR3 runs 17 residues. V shed 3 bases and J shed 3 bases, with 21 bases lying between them. Germline loops: CDR1 SGDLS, CDR2 YYNGEE.

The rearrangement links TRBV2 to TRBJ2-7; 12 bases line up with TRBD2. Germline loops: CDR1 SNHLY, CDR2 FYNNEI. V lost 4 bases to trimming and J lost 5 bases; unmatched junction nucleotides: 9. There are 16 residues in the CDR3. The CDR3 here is CASSVSLAGGPHEQYF. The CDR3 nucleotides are TGTGCCAGCAGTGTATCTCTAGCGGGAGGGCCCCACGAGCAGTACTTC.

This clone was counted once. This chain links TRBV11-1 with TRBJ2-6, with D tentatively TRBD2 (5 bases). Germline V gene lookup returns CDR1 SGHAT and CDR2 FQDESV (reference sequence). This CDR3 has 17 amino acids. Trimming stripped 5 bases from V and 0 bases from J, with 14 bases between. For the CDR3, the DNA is TGTGCCAGCAGCCCCCGCAATGGACTCTCTGGGGCCAACGTCCTGACTTTC. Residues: CASSPRNGLSGANVLTF.

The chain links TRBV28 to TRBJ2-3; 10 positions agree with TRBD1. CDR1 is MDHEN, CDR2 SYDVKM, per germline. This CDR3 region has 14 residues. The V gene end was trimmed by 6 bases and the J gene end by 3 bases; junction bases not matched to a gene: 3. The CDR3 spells CASRGQGRTDTQYF. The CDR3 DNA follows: TGTGCCAGCAGGGGACAGGGGAGGACAGATACGCAGTATTTT.

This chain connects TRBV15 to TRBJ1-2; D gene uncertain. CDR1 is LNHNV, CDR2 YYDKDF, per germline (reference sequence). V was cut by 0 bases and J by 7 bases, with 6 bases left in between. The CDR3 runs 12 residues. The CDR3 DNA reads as TGTGCCACCAGCAGAGACTACCGTGGCTACACCTTC. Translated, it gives CATSRDYRGYTF.

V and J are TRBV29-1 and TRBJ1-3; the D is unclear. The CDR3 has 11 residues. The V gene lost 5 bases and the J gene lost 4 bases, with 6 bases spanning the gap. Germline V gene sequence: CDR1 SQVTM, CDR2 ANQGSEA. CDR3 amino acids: CSVRTGNTIYF. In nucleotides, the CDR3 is TGCAGCGTTCGGACGGGAAACACCATATATTTT.

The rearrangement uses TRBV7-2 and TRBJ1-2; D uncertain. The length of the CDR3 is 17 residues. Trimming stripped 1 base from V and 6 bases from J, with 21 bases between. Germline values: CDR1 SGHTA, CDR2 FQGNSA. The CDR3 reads CASSLGFWRETKNGYTF. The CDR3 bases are TGTGCCAGCAGCTTAGGGTTTTGGAGGGAAACAAAGAATGGCTACACCTTC.

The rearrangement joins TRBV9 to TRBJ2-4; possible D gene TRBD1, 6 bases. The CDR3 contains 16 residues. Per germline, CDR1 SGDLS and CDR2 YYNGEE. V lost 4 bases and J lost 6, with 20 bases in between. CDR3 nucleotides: TGTGCCAGCAGCCCTCATACAGGGTTTTTGGGAAACATTCAGTACTTC. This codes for CASSPHTGFLGNIQYF.

CDR3 nucleotide sequence: TGTGCCAGCAGCCAAGTCGGTGTGTGGGATACAAACAATGAGCAGTTCTTC. This sequence encodes CASSQVGVWDTNNEQFF. V is TRBV4-2 and J is TRBJ2-1; D gene ambiguous. The CDR3 sequence is 17 residues long. Trimming took off 1 base at V and 5 bases at J, with 18 bases between the two ends. Germline-derived CDR1 and CDR2 are LGHNA and YNFKEQ.

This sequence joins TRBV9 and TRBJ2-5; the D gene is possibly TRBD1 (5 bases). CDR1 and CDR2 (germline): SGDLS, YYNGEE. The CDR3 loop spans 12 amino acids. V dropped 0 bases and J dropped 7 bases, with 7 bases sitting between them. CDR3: CASSVDRGTQYF. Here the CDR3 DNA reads TGTGCCAGCAGCGTAGATAGGGGGACCCAGTACTTC. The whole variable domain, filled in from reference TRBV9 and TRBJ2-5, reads DSGVTQTPKHLITATGQRVTLRCSPRSGDLSVYWYQQSLDQGLQFLIQYYNGEERAKGNILERFSAQQFPDLHSELNLSSLELGDSALYFCASSVDRGTQYFGPGTRLLVL.

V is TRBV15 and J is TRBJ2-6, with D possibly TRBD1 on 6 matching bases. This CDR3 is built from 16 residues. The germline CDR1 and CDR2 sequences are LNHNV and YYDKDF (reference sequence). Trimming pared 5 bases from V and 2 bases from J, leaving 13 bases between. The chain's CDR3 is CATSPWGPAGANVLTF. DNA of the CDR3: TGTGCCACCAGCCCATGGGGGCCCGCTGGGGCCAACGTCCTGACTTTC.

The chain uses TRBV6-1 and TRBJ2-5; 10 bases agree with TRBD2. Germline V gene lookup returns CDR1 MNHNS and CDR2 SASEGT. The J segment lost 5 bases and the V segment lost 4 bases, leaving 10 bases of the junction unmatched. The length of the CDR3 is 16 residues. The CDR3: CASSATIAGGGETQYF. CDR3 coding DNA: TGTGCCAGCAGTGCAACCATAGCGGGGGGCGGGGAGACCCAGTACTTC.

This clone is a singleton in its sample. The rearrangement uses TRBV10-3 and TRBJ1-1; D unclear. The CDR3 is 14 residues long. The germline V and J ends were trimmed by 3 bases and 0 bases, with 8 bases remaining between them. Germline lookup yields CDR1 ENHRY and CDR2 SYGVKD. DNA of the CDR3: TGTGCCATCAGTGATCAGAACATGAACACTGAAGCTTTCTTT. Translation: CAISDQNMNTEAFF.

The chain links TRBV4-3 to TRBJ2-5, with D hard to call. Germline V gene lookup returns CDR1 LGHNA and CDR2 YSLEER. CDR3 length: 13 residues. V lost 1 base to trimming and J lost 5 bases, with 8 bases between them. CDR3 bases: TGCGCCAGCAGCCAAGGGGTTCGGGAGACCCAGTACTTC. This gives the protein CASSQGVRETQYF.

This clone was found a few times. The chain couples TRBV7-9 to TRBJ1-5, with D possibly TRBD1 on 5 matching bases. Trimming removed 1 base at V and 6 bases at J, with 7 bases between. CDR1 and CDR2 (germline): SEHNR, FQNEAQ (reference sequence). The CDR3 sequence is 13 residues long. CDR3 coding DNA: TGTGCCAGCAGCTTAGGGGGGACTCAGCCCCAGCATTTT. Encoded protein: CASSLGGTQPQHF. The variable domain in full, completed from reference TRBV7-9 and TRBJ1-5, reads DTGVSQNPRHKITKRGQNVTFRCDPISEHNRLYWYRQTLGQGPEFLTYFQNEAQLEKSRLLSDRFSAERPKGSFSTLEIQRTEQGDSAMYLCASSLGGTQPQHFGDGTRLSIL.

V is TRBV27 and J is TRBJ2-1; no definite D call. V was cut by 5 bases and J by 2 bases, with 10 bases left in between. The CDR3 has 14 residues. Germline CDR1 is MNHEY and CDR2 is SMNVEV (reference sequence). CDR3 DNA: TGTGCCAGCAGTAAACCGGCACCCTACAATGAGCAGTTCTTC. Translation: CASSKPAPYNEQFF.

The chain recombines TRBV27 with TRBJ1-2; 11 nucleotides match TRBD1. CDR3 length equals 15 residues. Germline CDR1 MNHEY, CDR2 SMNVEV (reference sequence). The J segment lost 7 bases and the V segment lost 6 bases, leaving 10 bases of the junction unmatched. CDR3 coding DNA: TGTGCCAGCAGGAGAACCGGGACAGGGGGTCTTGGCTACACCTTC. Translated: CASRRTGTGGLGYTF.

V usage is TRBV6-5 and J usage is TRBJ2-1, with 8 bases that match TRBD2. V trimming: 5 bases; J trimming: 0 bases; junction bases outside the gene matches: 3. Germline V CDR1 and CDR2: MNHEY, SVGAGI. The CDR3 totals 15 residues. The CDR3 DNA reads TGTGCCAGCAGTCTAAGCGGGGGCTCCTACAATGAGCAGTTCTTC. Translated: CASSLSGGSYNEQFF.

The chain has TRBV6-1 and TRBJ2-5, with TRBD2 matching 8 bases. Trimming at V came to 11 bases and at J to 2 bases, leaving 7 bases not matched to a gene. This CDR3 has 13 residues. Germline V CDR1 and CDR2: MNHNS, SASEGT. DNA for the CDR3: TGTGCCTCCCAGCGGGAGAGACAAGAGACCCAGTACTTC. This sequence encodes CASQRERQETQYF.